The clone carrying this T cell receptor beta chain was found a few times. Its cognate antigen is unknown. The sample is drawn from a study of cytomegalovirus exposure and HLA in healthy donors. Study context: T cells numbering about 180 million yielded some 100 million unique TCR beta sequences in an earlier analysis. Counted in an early data release were some 81 million unique TCRs from HLA-typed donors. Study-wide points: Highly shared variants forming one cluster were likely a sequencing artifact. The study flagged around 150 TCR beta chains as cytomegalovirus-associated.

This CDR3 spans 14 amino acids. CDR1 is LNHDA and CDR2 is SQIVND in the germline V gene (reference sequence). Trimming pared 7 bases from V and 0 bases from J, leaving 10 bases between. In the PCR, 60 Vbeta and 13 Jbeta primers were used. Some clones are missing from TCRdb's copy, which holds only in-frame ones; the method was immunoSEQ multiplex PCR. This sample has fewer than 250,000 clones; approximately 80% occur once, and the top ten carry 2.9%. This chain connects TRBV19 to TRBJ2-4; D ambiguous. The sample consisted of PBMCs. The receptor comes from a man aged 25-45 years in good health and CMV-seronegative. Here the CDR3 DNA reads TGTGCCAGTAAAGACTCCCTAGCCAAAAACATTCAGTACTTC. As protein: CASKDSLAKNIQYF.